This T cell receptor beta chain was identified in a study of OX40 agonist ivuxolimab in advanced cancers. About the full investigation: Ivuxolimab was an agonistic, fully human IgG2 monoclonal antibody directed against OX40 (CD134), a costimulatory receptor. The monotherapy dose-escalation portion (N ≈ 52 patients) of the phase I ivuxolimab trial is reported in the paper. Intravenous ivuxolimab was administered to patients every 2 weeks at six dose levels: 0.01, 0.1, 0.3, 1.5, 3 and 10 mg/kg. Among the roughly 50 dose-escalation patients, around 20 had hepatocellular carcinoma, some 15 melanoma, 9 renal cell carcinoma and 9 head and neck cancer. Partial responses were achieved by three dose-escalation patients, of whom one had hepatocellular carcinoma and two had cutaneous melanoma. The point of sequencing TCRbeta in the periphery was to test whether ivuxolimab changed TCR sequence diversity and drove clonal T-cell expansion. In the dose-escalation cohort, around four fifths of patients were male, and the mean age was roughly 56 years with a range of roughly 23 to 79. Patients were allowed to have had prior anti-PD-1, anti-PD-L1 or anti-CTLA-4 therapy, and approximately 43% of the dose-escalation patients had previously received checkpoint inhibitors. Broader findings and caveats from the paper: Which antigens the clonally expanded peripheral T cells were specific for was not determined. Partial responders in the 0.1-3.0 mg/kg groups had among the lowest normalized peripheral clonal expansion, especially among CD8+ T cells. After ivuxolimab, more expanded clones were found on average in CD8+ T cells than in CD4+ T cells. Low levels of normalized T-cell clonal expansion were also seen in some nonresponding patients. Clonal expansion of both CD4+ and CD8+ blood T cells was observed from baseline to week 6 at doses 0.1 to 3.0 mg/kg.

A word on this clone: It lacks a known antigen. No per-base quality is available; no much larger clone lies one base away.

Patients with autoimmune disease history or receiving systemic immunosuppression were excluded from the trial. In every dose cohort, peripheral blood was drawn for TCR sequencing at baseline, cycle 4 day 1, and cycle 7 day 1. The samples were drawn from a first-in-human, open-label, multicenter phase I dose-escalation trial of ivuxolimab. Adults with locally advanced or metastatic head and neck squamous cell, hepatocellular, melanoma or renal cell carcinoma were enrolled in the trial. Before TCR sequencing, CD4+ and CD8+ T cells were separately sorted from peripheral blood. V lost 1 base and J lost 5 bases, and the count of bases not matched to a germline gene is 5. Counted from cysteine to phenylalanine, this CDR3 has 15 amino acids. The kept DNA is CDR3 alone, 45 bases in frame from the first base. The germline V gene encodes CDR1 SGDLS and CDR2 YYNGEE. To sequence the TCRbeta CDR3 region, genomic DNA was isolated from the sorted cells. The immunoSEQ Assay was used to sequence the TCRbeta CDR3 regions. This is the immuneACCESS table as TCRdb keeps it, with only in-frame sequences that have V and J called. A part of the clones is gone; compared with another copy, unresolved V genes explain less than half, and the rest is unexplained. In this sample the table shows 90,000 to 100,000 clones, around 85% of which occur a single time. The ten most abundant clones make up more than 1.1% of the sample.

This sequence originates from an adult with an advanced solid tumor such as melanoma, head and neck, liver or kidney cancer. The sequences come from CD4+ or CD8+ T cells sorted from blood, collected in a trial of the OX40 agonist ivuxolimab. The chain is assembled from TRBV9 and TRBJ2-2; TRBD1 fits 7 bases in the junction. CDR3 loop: CASSVLQGSTGELFF. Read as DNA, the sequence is TGTGCCAGCAGCGTACTACAGGGGAGTACCGGGGAGCTGTTTTTT.